This paragraph covers one TCR beta chain sequence. The germline V gene has CDR1 SGDLS and CDR2 YYNGEE. The ends were cut back, 4 bases at V and 0 bases at J, with 10 bases in the middle. The CDR3 length is 14 residues. Using immunoSEQ multiplex PCR, the repertoire was profiled, and TCRdb retains in-frame clones only, with some absent. This repertoire shows some 2,500,000 clones, less than 95% found once; its top ten account for roughly 0.34%. The sample belongs to a study of shared clonotypes between healthy human individuals. The sequence was collected from a man between 18 and 29 years old in good health. Some clones in this sample may be carry-over from other donors' samples. The sample consisted of naive CD4+ T cells from PBMCs. Subset in this sample: CD45RA+ positively selected. The chain carries TRBV9 and TRBJ1-1; D remains unclear. For the CDR3, the DNA is TGTGCCAGCAGCACCACTAGTCTGAACACTGAAGCTTTCTTT. Translation: CASSTTSLNTEAFF.